Below, 2 T cell receptor beta chains from the same sample are listed, as sequenced in a study of T cells after yellow fever vaccination. Using its own MiXCR run on the 5' RACE reads, TCRdb lists one record per CDR3 protein. Of roughly 150,000 distinct CDR3 sequences listed, around 7.2% are singletons. The sequenced sample was CD4+ T cells sorted from PBMCs, obtained 5 days after the first yellow fever vaccination. These receptors were taken from a man aged 18 to 29 who received the YFV17D yellow fever vaccine.

This clonotype was counted at least ten times. This CDR3 is CASSLNSVRETQYF. The CDR3 DNA reads TGTGCCAGCAGCCTCAATAGCGTCCGAGAGACCCAGTACTTC. V usage is TRBV7-2 and J usage is TRBJ2-5; weak D call: TRBD2 (5 bases). V lost 5 bases, J lost 4 bases, and 14 bases lay in between. In germline, CDR1 is SGHTA, CDR2 FQGNSA. The CDR3 extends over 14 amino acids.

The table lists this clonotype with many counts. This sequence joins TRBV3-1 and TRBJ2-3; TRBD1 matches at 9 bases. In germline, CDR1 is LGHDT, CDR2 YNNKEL (reference sequence). The CDR3 loop spans 17 amino acids. The V gene end was trimmed by 3 bases and the J gene end by 0 bases; junction bases not matched to a gene: 7. The chain's CDR3 is CASSHMGQGGSTDTQYF. The DNA of the CDR3 is TGTGCCAGCAGCCATATGGGACAGGGTGGGAGCACAGATACGCAGTATTTT.